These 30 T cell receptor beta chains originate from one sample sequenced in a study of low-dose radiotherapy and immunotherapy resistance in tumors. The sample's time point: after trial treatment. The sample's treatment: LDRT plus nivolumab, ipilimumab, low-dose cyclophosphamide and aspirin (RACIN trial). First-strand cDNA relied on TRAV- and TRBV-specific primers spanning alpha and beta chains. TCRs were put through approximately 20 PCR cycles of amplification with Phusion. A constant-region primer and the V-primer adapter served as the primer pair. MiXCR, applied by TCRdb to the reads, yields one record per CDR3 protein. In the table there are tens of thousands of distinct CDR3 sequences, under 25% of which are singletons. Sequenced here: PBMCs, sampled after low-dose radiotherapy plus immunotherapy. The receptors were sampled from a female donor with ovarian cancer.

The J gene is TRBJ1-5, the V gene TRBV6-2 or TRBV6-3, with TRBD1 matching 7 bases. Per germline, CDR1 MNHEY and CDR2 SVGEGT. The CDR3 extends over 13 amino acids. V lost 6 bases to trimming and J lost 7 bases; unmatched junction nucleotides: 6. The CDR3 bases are TGTGCCAGCAGAGAGACAGGGTTGCAGCCCCAGCATTTT. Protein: CASRETGLQPQHF.

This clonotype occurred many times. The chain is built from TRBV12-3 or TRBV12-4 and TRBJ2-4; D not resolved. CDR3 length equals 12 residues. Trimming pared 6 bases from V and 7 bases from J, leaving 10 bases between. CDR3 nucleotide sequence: TGTGCCAGCAGCAACTTCGGGAACATTCAGTACTTC. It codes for CASSNFGNIQYF.

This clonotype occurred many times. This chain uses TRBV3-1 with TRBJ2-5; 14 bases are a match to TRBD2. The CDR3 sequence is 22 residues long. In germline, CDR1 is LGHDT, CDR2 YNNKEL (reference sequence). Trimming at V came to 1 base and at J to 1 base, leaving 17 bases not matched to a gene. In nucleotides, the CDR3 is TGTGCCAGCAGCCAAGCCGCTCCCGTTTCCAGACTAGCGGGAGGGAGCCAAGAGACCCAGTACTTC. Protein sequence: CASSQAAPVSRLAGGSQETQYF.

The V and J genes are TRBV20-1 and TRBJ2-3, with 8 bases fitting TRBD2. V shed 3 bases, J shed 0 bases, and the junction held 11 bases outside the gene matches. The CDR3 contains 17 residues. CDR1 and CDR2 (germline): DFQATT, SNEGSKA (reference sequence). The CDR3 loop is CSARSIGGALSTDTQYF. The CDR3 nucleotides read TGCAGTGCTAGGTCTATCGGGGGGGCCCTGAGCACAGATACGCAGTATTTT.

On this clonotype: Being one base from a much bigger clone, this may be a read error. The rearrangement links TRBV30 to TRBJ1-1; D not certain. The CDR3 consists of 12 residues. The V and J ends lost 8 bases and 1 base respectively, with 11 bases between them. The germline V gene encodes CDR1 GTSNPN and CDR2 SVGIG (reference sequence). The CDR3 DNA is TGTGCCCTGGTCGGGAGGAACACTGAAGCTTTCTTT. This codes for CALVGRNTEAFF.

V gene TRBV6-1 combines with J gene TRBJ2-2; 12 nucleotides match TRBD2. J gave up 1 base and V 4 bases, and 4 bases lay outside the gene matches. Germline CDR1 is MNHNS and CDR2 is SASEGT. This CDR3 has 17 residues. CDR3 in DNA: TGTGCCAGCAGTGCGACTAGCGGGAGTTGGAACACCGGGGAGCTGTTTTTT. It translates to CASSATSGSWNTGELFF.

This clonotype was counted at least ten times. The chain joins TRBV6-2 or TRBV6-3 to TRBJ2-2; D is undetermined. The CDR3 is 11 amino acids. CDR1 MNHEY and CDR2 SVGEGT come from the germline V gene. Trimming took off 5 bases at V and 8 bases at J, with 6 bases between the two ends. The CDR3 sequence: CASSEKGELFF. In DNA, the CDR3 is TGTGCCAGCAGTGAAAAGGGGGAGCTGTTTTTT.

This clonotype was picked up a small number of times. The CDR3 loop is CASSKVSYTEAFF. The CDR3 region has the DNA TGTGCCAGCAGCAAAGTGTCTTACACTGAAGCTTTCTTT. The chain employs TRBV21-1 and TRBJ1-1. TRBV21-1 is marked as a pseudogene. The CDR3 runs 13 residues.

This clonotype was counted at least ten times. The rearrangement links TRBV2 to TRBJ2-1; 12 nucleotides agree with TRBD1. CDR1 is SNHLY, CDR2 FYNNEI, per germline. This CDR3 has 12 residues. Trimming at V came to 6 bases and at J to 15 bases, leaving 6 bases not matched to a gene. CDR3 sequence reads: CASRGDRGPPFF. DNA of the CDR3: TGTGCCAGCAGGGGGGACAGGGGGCCCCCGTTCTTC.

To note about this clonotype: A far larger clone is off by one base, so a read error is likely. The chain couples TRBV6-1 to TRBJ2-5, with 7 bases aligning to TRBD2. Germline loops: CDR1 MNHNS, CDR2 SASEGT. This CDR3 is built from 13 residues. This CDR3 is CVSSRGLIETQYF. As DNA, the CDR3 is TGTGTCAGCAGCCGGGGACTAATAGAGACCCAGTACTTC.

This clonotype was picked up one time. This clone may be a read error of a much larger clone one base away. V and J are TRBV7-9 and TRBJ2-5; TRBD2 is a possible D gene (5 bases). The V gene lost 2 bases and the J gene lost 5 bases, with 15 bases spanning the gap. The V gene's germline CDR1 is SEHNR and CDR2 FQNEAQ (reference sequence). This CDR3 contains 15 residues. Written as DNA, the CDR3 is TGTGCCAGCAGCTTAATTTCGGGGTGGCATGAGACCCAGTACTTC. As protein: CASSLISGWHETQYF. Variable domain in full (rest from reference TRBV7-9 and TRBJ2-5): DTGVSQNPRHKITKRGQNVTFRCDPISEHNRLYWYRQTLGQGPEFLTYFQNEAQLEKSRLLSDRFSAERPKGSFSTLEIQRTEQGDSAMYLCASSLISGWHETQYFGPGTRLLVL.

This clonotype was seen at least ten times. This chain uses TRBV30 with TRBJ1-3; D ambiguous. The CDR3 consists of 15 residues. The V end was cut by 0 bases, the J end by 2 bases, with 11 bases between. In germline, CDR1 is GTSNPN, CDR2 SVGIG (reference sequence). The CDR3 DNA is TGTGCCTGGAGTGTGCGCGTAGGCACTGGAAACACCATATATTTT. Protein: CAWSVRVGTGNTIYF.

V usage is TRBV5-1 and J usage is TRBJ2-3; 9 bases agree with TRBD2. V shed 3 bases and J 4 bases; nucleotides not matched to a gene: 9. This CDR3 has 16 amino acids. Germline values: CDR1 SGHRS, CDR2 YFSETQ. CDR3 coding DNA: TGCGCCAGCAGCTCGGGACTAGCAAGTCGTTCAGATACGCAGTATTTT. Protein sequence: CASSSGLASRSDTQYF.

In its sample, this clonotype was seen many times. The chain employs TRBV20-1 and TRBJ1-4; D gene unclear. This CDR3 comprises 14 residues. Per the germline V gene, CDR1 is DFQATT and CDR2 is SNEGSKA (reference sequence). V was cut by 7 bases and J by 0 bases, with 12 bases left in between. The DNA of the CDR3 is TGCAGTGTACCGCACGGAGCAACTAATGAAAAACTGTTTTTT. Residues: CSVPHGATNEKLFF.

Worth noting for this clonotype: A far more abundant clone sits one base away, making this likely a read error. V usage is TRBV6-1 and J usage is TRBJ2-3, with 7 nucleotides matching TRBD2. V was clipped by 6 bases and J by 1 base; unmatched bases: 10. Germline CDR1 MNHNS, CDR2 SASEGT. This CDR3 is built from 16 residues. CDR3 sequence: CASSLELAVGTDTQYF. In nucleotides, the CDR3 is TGTGCCAGCAGCTTAGAGCTAGCGGTCGGCACAGATACGCAGTATTTT.

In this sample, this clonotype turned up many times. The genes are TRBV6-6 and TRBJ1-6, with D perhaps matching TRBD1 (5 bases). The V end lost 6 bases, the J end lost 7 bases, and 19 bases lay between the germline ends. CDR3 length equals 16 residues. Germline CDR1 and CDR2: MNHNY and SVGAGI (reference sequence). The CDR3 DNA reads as TGTGCCAGCAGGGCCGGGACCTACGGCGGGAATTCACCCCTCCACTTT. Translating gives CASRAGTYGGNSPLHF.

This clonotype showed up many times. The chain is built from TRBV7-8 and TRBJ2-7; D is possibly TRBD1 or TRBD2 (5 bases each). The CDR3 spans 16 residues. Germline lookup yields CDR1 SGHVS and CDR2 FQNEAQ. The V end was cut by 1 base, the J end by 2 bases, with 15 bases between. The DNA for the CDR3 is TGTGCCAGCAGCTTAGGTGGTTTGGGGGTACCCTACGAGCAGTACTTC. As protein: CASSLGGLGVPYEQYF.

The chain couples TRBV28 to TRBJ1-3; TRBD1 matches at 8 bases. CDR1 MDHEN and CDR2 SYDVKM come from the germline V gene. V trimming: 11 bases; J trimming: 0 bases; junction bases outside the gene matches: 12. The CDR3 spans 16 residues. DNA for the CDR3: TGTGCCGGACCCCGACAGGGGAGAAGCTCTGGAAACACCATATATTTT. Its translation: CAGPRQGRSSGNTIYF.

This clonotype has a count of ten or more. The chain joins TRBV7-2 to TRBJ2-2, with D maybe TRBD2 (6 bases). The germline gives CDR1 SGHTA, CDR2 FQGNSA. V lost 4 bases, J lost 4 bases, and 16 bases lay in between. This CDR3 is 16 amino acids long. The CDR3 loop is CASSSPAGTVTGELFF. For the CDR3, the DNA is TGTGCCAGCAGCTCCCCAGCGGGTACGGTCACCGGGGAGCTGTTTTTT.

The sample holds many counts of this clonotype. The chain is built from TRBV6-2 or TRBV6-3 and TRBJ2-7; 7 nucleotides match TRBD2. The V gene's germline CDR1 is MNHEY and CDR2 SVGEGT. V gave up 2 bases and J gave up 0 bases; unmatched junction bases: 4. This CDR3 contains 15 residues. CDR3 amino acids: CASSYNRGDSYEQYF. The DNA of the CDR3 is TGTGCCAGCAGTTACAACCGGGGGGACTCCTACGAGCAGTACTTC.

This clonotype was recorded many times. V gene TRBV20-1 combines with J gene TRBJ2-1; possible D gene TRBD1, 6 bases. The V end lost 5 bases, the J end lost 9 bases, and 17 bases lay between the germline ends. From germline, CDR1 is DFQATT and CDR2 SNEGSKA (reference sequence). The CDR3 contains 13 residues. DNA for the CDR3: TGCAGTGCTCCCCCCACAGGGTGGGGTGAGCAGTTCTTC. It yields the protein CSAPPTGWGEQFF.

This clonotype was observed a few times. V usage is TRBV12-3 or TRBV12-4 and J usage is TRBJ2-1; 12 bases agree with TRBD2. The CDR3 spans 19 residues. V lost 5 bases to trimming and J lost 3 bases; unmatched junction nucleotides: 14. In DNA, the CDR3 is TGTGCCAGCAGTCACAGACACCGGACTAGCGGGGAGGACTACAATGAGCAGTTCTTC. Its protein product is CASSHRHRTSGEDYNEQFF.

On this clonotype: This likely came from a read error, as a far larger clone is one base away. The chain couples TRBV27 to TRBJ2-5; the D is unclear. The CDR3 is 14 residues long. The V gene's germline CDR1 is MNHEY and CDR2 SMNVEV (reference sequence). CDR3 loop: CATSEAGSYNEQYF. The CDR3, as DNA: TGTGCCACCAGTGAAGCAGGCTCCTACAATGAGCAGTACTTC.

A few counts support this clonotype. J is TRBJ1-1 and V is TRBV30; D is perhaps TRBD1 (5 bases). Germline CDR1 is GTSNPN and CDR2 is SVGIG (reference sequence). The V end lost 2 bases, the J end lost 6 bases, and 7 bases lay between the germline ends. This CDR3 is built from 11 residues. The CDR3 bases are TGTGCCTGGAGTTCGGGGCCTGAAGCTTTCTTT. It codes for CAWSSGPEAFF.

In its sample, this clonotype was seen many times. The CDR3 coding sequence is TGCAGTGCTAGTGGGACTAGCGATAACAGGGAGCTGTTTTTT. It yields the protein CSASGTSDNRELFF. The chain joins TRBV20-1 to TRBJ2-2, with 10 bases aligning to TRBD2. Looked up from germline, CDR1 is DFQATT and CDR2 is SNEGSKA (reference sequence). The V gene end was trimmed by 3 bases and the J gene end by 9 bases; junction bases not matched to a gene: 7. This CDR3 region has 14 residues.

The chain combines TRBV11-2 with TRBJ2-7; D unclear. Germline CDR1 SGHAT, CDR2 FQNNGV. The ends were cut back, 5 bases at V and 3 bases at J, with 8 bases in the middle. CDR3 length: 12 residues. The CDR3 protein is CASSPSRYEQYF. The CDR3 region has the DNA TGTGCCAGCAGCCCGAGTCGCTACGAGCAGTACTTC.

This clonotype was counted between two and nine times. CDR3 loop: CASSRRTGDNSPLHF. Here the CDR3 DNA reads TGTGCCAGTAGCCGGAGGACAGGGGATAATTCACCCCTCCACTTT. This rearrangement joins TRBV19 to TRBJ1-6; 9 bases are a match to TRBD1. V was pared by 6 bases and J by 5 bases, with 5 bases of the junction left unmatched. The CDR3 runs 15 residues. Germline CDR1 is LNHDA and CDR2 is SQIVND (reference sequence).

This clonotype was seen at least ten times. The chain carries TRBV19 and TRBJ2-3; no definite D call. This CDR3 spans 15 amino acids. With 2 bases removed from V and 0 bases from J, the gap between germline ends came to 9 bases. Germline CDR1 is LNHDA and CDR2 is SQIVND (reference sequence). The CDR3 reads CASSIFGSSTDTQYF. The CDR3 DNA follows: TGTGCCAGTAGTATATTTGGCAGCAGCACAGATACGCAGTATTTT. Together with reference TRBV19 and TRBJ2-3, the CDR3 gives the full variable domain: DGGITQSPKYLFRKEGQNVTLSCEQNLNHDAMYWYRQDPGQGLRLIYYSQIVNDFQKGDIAEGYSVSREKKESFPLTVTSAQKNPTAFYLCASSIFGSSTDTQYFGPGTRLTVL.

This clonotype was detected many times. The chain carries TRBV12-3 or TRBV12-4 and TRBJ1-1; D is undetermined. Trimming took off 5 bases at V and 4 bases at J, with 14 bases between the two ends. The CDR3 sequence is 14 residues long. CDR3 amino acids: CASSGSGRRTEAFF. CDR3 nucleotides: TGTGCCAGCAGTGGCTCGGGAAGACGCACTGAAGCTTTCTTT.

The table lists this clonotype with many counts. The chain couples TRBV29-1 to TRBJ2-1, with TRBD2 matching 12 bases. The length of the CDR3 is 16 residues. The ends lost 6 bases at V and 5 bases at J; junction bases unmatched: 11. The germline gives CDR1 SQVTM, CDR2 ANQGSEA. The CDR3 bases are TGCAGCGTCGCTCCCGGACTAGCGGGGACGCACAATGAGCAGTTCTTC. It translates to CSVAPGLAGTHNEQFF.